The entry below describes one T cell receptor (beta chain). These data belong to a study of control samples from healthy donors and cancer patients. Sequencing used immunoSEQ multiplex PCR; TCRdb keeps in-frame clones, though not all of them. The sample has some 120,000 clones; 88% are singletons. The sequencing sample was made of blood. The origin of this receptor is a woman between 65 and 79 years old in good health.

As DNA, the CDR3 is TGCAGTGCTAGTGGGTCAGGAGAAGAGCAGTTCTTC. Translation: CSASGSGEEQFF. This rearrangement joins TRBV20-1 to TRBJ2-1; D is ambiguous. This CDR3 is built from 12 residues. The V end lost 3 bases, the J end lost 10 bases, and 13 bases lay between the germline ends. Germline V gene data show CDR1 as DFQATT and CDR2 as SNEGSKA (reference sequence).